This paragraph covers one T cell receptor beta chain sequence. Its matching antigen is unknown. The trim removed 6 bases at V and 3 bases at J, leaving 7 bases unmatched. CDR1 MNHEY and CDR2 SMNVEV come from the germline V gene (reference sequence). The CDR3 extends over 15 amino acids. This record comes from a study of shared clonotypes between healthy human individuals. Turning to the study itself: The study used three CD4 naive, three CD4 memory, two CD8 naive and one CD8 memory plate per donor.

Clones were sequenced by immunoSEQ multiplex PCR, and TCRdb holds only the in-frame ones, with some missing. The sample yields over 1.4 million clones, roughly 96% seen once. The study, taken as a whole, reports: The small donor group covered limited genetic and exposure diversity.

The chain joins TRBV27 to TRBJ2-7; 11 bases map to TRBD1. The receptor's source is a man aged 30 to 39 in good health. The specimen sequenced was naive CD4+ T cells sorted from blood. Indicated subset: CD45RA+ positively selected. CDR3 residues: CASRPGQGVFYEQYF. In DNA, the CDR3 is TGTGCCAGCAGACCGGGACAGGGGGTCTTCTACGAGCAGTACTTC.